This TCR beta chain was sequenced in a study of T cells in Graves' hyperthyroidism and ophthalmopathy. The overall study: The initial diagnosis was the point when peripheral blood was collected, ahead of any treatment.

Germline CDR1 SQVTM, CDR2 ANQGSEA. The length of the CDR3 is 13 residues. Study-wide findings and caveats: Most thyroid clonotypes with frequency above 0.001 were detected in blood. A model of 13 V-J pairs discriminated ophthalmopathy from stable hyperthyroidism.

RNA transcripts gave rise to amplified TCR beta CDR3 regions. When the TCR CDR3 underwent first-round RT-PCR, the HTBI primer set was used. One entry per CDR3 protein, called by TCRdb with MiXCR from the multiplex PCR reads. This sample has 350,000 or so distinct CDR3 sequences, with 18% found just once. In this sample, this clonotype turned up many times. Antigen unknown. The junction departs from germline at one end; a sequencing error may be responsible. The specimen sequenced was blood. This chain joins TRBV29-1 and TRBJ1-1; D not resolved. This sequence originates from a woman aged 40 to 50 with Graves' ophthalmopathy. The chain's CDR3 is CSVLRSGYTEASF. In DNA, the CDR3 is TGCAGCGTTCTAAGATCAGGTTACACTGAAGCTTCCTTT.